Shown below are 10 T cell receptor beta chains from a single sample sequenced in a study of early T cells in non-severe SARS-CoV-2 infection. TCRdb redid the calling of the 5' RACE reads with MiXCR, one entry per CDR3 protein. The table shows more than 60,000 distinct CDR3 sequences, with around a tenth occurring only once. Sequencing used whole blood. The receptors here all came from an adult who was a healthcare worker with PCR-confirmed SARS-CoV-2 infection or an uninfected control (not recorded which).

At least ten counts were recorded for this clonotype. The genes are TRBV5-8 and TRBJ2-4; 8 bases fit TRBD1. After removal of 1 base from V and 6 bases from J, the junction contained 6 bases not matched to a gene. Germline values: CDR1 SGHTS, CDR2 YDEGEE. CDR3 length: 15 residues. The CDR3 bases are TGTGCCAGCAGCTTGACAGGGGGGTCGAGAAACATTCAGTACTTC. Amino acid sequence: CASSLTGGSRNIQYF. The full variable domain, in which reference TRBV5-8 and TRBJ2-4 provide the parts outside the CDR3, is EAGVTQSPTHLIKTRGQQATLRCSPISGHTSVYWYQQALGLGLQFLLWYDEGEERNRGNFPPRFSGRQFPNYSSELNVNALELEDSALYLCASSLTGGSRNIQYFGAGTRLSVL.

The J gene is TRBJ2-5, the V gene TRBV4-3; D possibly corresponds to TRBD2 (5 bases). V gave up 4 bases and J gave up 2 bases, with 20 bases separating them. The CDR3 runs 17 residues. The germline gives CDR1 LGHNA, CDR2 YSLEER. CDR3 nucleotides: TGCGCCAGCAGCCCAATAGCGAAAATATACGAACAAGAGACCCAGTACTTC. Translated, it gives CASSPIAKIYEQETQYF.

In this sample, this clonotype turned up many times. V gene TRBV15 combines with J gene TRBJ2-3; D might be TRBD2 (6 bases). Germline CDR1 is LNHNV and CDR2 is YYDKDF (reference sequence). The CDR3 contains 17 residues. The V gene lost 7 bases and the J gene lost 0 bases, with 20 bases spanning the gap. CDR3 protein: CATTRGYVAESTDTQYF. CDR3 in DNA: TGTGCCACCACCCGAGGGTATGTAGCGGAGAGCACAGATACGCAGTATTTT.

This clonotype was seen at least ten times. This chain connects TRBV18 to TRBJ2-3; no clear D gene. Germline V gives CDR1 KGHSH, CDR2 LQKENI. V dropped 4 bases and J dropped 4 bases, with 3 bases sitting between them. This CDR3 has 11 residues. The CDR3 protein is CASSLPDTQYF. The CDR3 DNA reads as TGTGCCAGCTCACTCCCAGATACGCAGTATTTT. Filled out from reference TRBV18 and TRBJ2-3, the complete variable domain reads NAGVMQNPRHLVRRRGQEARLRCSPMKGHSHVYWYRQLPEEGLKFMVYLQKENIIDESGMPKERFSAEFPKEGPSILRIQQVVRGDSAAYFCASSLPDTQYFGPGTRLTVL.

This clonotype came up many times. The chain has TRBV7-8 and TRBJ2-3; possibly TRBD1 for D (6 bases). The V and J ends lost 4 bases and 3 bases respectively, with 17 bases between them. The CDR3 contains 16 residues. Germline V gives CDR1 SGHVS, CDR2 FQNEAQ. CDR3 residues: CASSYRRDTFTDTQYF. The CDR3 bases are TGTGCCAGCAGCTACCGACGGGACACCTTTACAGATACGCAGTATTTT.

The sample holds many counts of this clonotype. The V gene is TRBV4-3, the J gene TRBJ1-6, with D possibly matching TRBD1 (5 bases). Germline loops: CDR1 LGHNA, CDR2 YSLEER. With 4 bases removed from V and 13 bases from J, the gap between germline ends came to 11 bases. The CDR3 consists of 12 residues. CDR3 protein: CASSRSGLPLHF. DNA for the CDR3: TGCGCCAGCAGCCGATCGGGGCTTCCCCTCCACTTT.

In this sample, this clonotype turned up many times. This chain's CDR3 is CASSSSGTLYEQYF. For the CDR3, the DNA is TGCGCCAGCAGCTCTAGCGGGACCCTCTACGAGCAGTACTTC. The chain joins TRBV10-1 to TRBJ2-7; TRBD2 matches 9 bases. After removal of 6 bases from V and 3 bases from J, the junction contained 6 bases not matched to a gene. Germline CDR1 WNHNN, CDR2 SYGVQD (reference sequence). The CDR3 covers 14 residues.

The table lists this clonotype with many counts. This chain connects TRBV20-1 to TRBJ2-1, with 7 bases matching TRBD2. Germline V gene lookup returns CDR1 DFQATT and CDR2 SNEGSKA (reference sequence). The CDR3 is 14 amino acids. The V gene end was trimmed by 6 bases and the J gene end by 4 bases; junction bases not matched to a gene: 9. This CDR3 reads CSAPGLAGYNEQFF. The CDR3 nucleotides read TGCAGTGCCCCGGGTTTAGCGGGTTACAATGAGCAGTTCTTC.

This clonotype has a handful of counts. J is TRBJ1-1 and V is TRBV29-1; D possibly corresponds to TRBD1 (5 bases). The CDR3 loop spans 12 amino acids. V was clipped by 1 base and J by 11 bases, with 14 bases between them. Germline V gene sequence: CDR1 SQVTM, CDR2 ANQGSEA. CDR3 in amino acids: CSVEGYGGGAFF. The CDR3 DNA reads TGCAGCGTTGAAGGGTACGGGGGAGGGGCTTTCTTT.

This clonotype was detected a few times. J is TRBJ2-7 and V is TRBV11-2; tentatively, D is TRBD2 (5 bases). Per the germline V gene, CDR1 is SGHAT and CDR2 is FQNNGV. Trimming stripped 5 bases from V and 3 bases from J, with 23 bases between. The CDR3 runs 17 residues. CDR3 sequence reads: CASSLTFGVGLIYEQYF. Here the CDR3 DNA reads TGTGCCAGCAGCCTAACTTTCGGGGTGGGCCTCATCTACGAGCAGTACTTC.